The 12 T cell receptor beta chains below were found in one sample sequenced in a study of blood T cell repertoires in COVID-19. Clones were sequenced by immunoSEQ multiplex PCR, and TCRdb holds only the in-frame ones, with some missing. This sample has around 240,000 clones, with around 83% found just once. The sequencing input was peripheral blood. The receptors shown here come from a woman aged 40 to 50 who had recovered from COVID-19.

The rearrangement uses TRBV2 and TRBJ1-1; TRBD1 is a possible D gene (5 bases). The V end lost 3 bases, the J end lost 1 base, and 9 bases lay between the germline ends. This CDR3 has 14 amino acids. The germline V gene encodes CDR1 SNHLY and CDR2 FYNNEI. The CDR3 DNA follows: TGTGCCAGCAGTGATAGGGGAAGGAACACTGAAGCTTTCTTT. Its protein is CASSDRGRNTEAFF.

A single count supports this clone. CDR3 sequence (DNA): TGTGCCAGCAGAGGTACAGGGTACGGGTTGAGCAATCAGCCCCAGCATTTT. Translating it yields CASRGTGYGLSNQPQHF. This chain uses TRBV28 with TRBJ1-5; D perhaps matches TRBD1 (6 bases). V was shortened by 6 bases and J by 1 base, with 19 bases between the two germline ends. The CDR3 has 17 residues. Germline V lookup: CDR1 MDHEN, CDR2 SYDVKM.

This chain links TRBV7-2 with TRBJ1-2, with D possibly being TRBD1 (6 bases). V was clipped by 3 bases and J by 2 bases, with 13 bases between them. The CDR3 runs to 15 residues. Germline lookup yields CDR1 SGHTA and CDR2 FQGNSA. CDR3 amino acids: CASSFYRVANYGYTF. The CDR3 DNA reads as TGTGCCAGCAGCTTTTACAGGGTGGCAAACTATGGCTACACCTTC.

Only a few counts were recorded for this clone. V and J are TRBV3-1 (or the pseudogene TRBV3-2) and TRBJ2-3, with TRBD2 identical over 9 bases. Losses at the gene ends were 0 bases for V and 3 bases for J; bases not matched to a gene: 7. Germline V gene data show CDR1 as LGHDT and CDR2 as YNNKEL (reference sequence). The CDR3 length is 17 residues. CDR3 residues: CASSQENLAGVTDTQYF. The DNA of the CDR3 is TGTGCCAGCAGCCAAGAGAACTTAGCGGGGGTAACAGATACGCAGTATTTT.

This clone is a singleton in its sample. The V call is TRBV7-2, the J call TRBJ2-1; 9 nucleotides agree with TRBD1. Per the germline V gene, CDR1 is SGHTA and CDR2 is FQGNSA. The V gene end was trimmed by 1 base and the J gene end by 9 bases; junction bases not matched to a gene: 4. CDR3 length equals 14 residues. The CDR3 DNA follows: TGTGCCAGCAGCTTAGGACAGGGGGTCGGTGAGCAGTTCTTC. It codes for CASSLGQGVGEQFF.

V usage is TRBV12-3 or TRBV12-4 and J usage is TRBJ1-2; D call uncertain. V lost 6 bases to trimming and J lost 4 bases, with 6 bases between them. CDR3 length equals 11 residues. This CDR3 reads CASSPIYGYTF. CDR3 nucleotides: TGTGCCAGCAGCCCCATCTATGGCTACACCTTC.

The gene calls are TRBV7-9 and TRBJ2-2; TRBD2 aligns across 11 bases. Trimming cost V 3 bases and J 2 bases; bases outside gene matches: 8. The V gene's germline CDR1 is SEHNR and CDR2 FQNEAQ (reference sequence). This CDR3 has 18 amino acids. The CDR3 DNA sequence: TGTGCCAGCAGCTTCACTAGCGGGGGTTCTCTTAACACCGGGGAGCTGTTTTTT. It translates to CASSFTSGGSLNTGELFF. The full variable domain, in which reference TRBV7-9 and TRBJ2-2 provide the parts outside the CDR3, is DTGVSQNPRHKITKRGQNVTFRCDPISEHNRLYWYRQTLGQGPEFLTYFQNEAQLEKSRLLSDRFSAERPKGSFSTLEIQRTEQGDSAMYLCASSFTSGGSLNTGELFFGEGSRLTVL.

This chain connects TRBV9 to TRBJ2-1; 9 bases are a match to TRBD2. The CDR3 totals 14 residues. V gave up 7 bases and J gave up 10 bases; unmatched junction bases: 12. In germline, CDR1 is SGDLS, CDR2 YYNGEE. The CDR3 DNA sequence: TGTGCCAGCTCCCCTAGCGGGGTGCCGCGAGAGCAGTTCTTC. Translated, it gives CASSPSGVPREQFF. Drawing the rest from reference TRBV9 and TRBJ2-1, the complete variable domain is DSGVTQTPKHLITATGQRVTLRCSPRSGDLSVYWYQQSLDQGLQFLIQYYNGEERAKGNILERFSAQQFPDLHSELNLSSLELGDSALYFCASSPSGVPREQFFGPGTRLTVL.

Here the CDR3 reads CATSRAATTGSPLHF. The CDR3 DNA is TGTGCCACCAGCAGGGCCGCCACCACGGGTTCACCCCTCCACTTT. This chain uses TRBV15 with TRBJ1-6; D ambiguous. The germline V and J ends were trimmed by 3 bases and 9 bases, with 15 bases remaining between them. Per germline, CDR1 LNHNV and CDR2 YYDKDF (reference sequence). The CDR3 has 15 amino acids.

The rearrangement links TRBV24-1 to TRBJ1-1; D uncertain. V lost 9 bases and J 1 base, leaving 14 bases between the germline ends. In germline, CDR1 is KGHDR, CDR2 SFDVKD. The CDR3 sequence is 14 residues long. CDR3 coding DNA: TGTGCCACCTCGCCCTCGAGGGCGAACACTGAAGCTTTCTTT. It codes for CATSPSRANTEAFF.

In its sample, this clone was seen a few times. The rearrangement links TRBV7-9 to TRBJ1-1; D uncertain. V lost 5 bases, J lost 1 base, and 8 bases lay in between. The germline gives CDR1 SEHNR, CDR2 FQNEAQ (reference sequence). The CDR3 spans 13 residues. The CDR3 DNA is TGTGCCAGCAGCCCCCCGGGGAACACTGAAGCTTTCTTT. As protein: CASSPPGNTEAFF.

This clone was counted only a few times. The rearrangement links TRBV18 to TRBJ1-1, with 7 bases fitting TRBD1. CDR1 is KGHSH, CDR2 LQKENI, per germline. The CDR3 contains 13 residues. The junction had 5 bases not matched to a gene; V was cut back by 2 bases and J by 8 bases. CDR3 region: CASSPDRVVEAFF. CDR3 coding DNA: TGTGCCAGCTCACCAGACAGGGTAGTAGAAGCTTTCTTT.